A single sample gave rise to the 10 T cell receptor beta chains below, sequenced in a study of T cells after yellow fever vaccination (dated by TCRdb to the late 2010s). The meaning of the sample's treatment or condition label: live attenuated yellow fever vaccine strain. Libraries came from 5' RACE. Sequencing took place on an Illumina NovaSeq 6000. TCRdb handled the public reads itself, with Q25 trimming in fastp and clone calling in MiXCR, and kept productive beta chains. Identical CDR3 proteins give one entry, which carries the most common genes and DNA. The sample table lists 400,000 or so distinct CDR3 sequences, roughly a sixth of them with a count of one. The ten most abundant clones make up over 15% of the sample. The starting material was PBMCs, obtained before the yellow fever booster vaccination. These TCRs come from a man between 18 and 29 years old who received the YFV17D yellow fever vaccine.

The rearrangement uses TRBV20-1 and TRBJ2-5, with D perhaps matching TRBD2 (6 bases). The V and J ends lost 7 bases and 5 bases respectively, with 23 bases between them. The CDR3 is 15 amino acids. The germline gives CDR1 DFQATT, CDR2 SNEGSKA (reference sequence). CDR3 residues: CSVVPQGLTWETQYF. In DNA, the CDR3 is TGCAGTGTAGTCCCCCAGGGACTGACGTGGGAGACCCAGTACTTC.

This sequence joins TRBV24-1 and TRBJ2-5, with D uncertain. Trimming pared 3 bases from V and 1 base from J, leaving 11 bases between. The CDR3 is 15 amino acids. Germline V gene data show CDR1 as KGHDR and CDR2 as SFDVKD. The CDR3 spells CATSDLRGFQETQYF. CDR3 DNA: TGTGCCACCAGTGATCTGCGTGGATTCCAAGAGACCCAGTACTTC.

This clonotype occurred many times. This rearrangement joins TRBV5-1 to TRBJ2-1, with D perhaps matching TRBD2 (6 bases). This CDR3 is built from 16 residues. Germline-derived CDR1 and CDR2 are SGHRS and YFSETQ. Trimming cost V 2 bases and J 9 bases, with 21 bases left between them. This chain's CDR3 is CASSFSSTPVGGEQFF. CDR3 nucleotides: TGCGCCAGCAGCTTCTCCTCTACCCCGGTCGGGGGTGAGCAGTTCTTC.

This clonotype appeared a few times. The J gene is TRBJ2-1, the V gene TRBV6-2 or TRBV6-3, with D possibly matching TRBD2 (6 bases). V lost 2 bases and J 15 bases, leaving 17 bases between the germline ends. Germline loops: CDR1 MNHEY, CDR2 SVGEGT. The CDR3 has 13 amino acids. The CDR3 DNA is TGTGCCAGCAGTTACCCCTGGGGGGAAGAGTCGTTCTTC. Amino acids: CASSYPWGEESFF.

This chain connects TRBV5-1 to TRBJ2-3; tentatively, D is TRBD2 (5 bases). The CDR3 length is 15 residues. Germline CDR1 reads SGHRS; CDR2 reads YFSETQ. V was trimmed by 0 bases and J by 3 bases, leaving 11 bases between them. In DNA form, the CDR3 reads TGCGCCAGCAGCTTGGGCGACTACCGGACAGATACGCAGTATTTT. Its protein product is CASSLGDYRTDTQYF.

This clonotype has only a few counts. This rearrangement joins TRBV6-2 or TRBV6-3 to TRBJ1-2; D remains ambiguous. CDR3 length: 13 residues. V lost 2 bases, J lost 0 bases, and 4 bases lay in between. Germline CDR1 and CDR2: MNHEY and SVGEGT. DNA for the CDR3: TGTGCCAGCAGTTACAGGCCTAACTATGGCTACACCTTC. Translation gives CASSYRPNYGYTF.

The rearrangement uses TRBV20-1 and TRBJ2-7; D tentatively fits TRBD1 or TRBD2 (6 bases each). The CDR3 is 16 residues long. V shed 5 bases and J shed 5 bases, with 25 bases lying between them. Germline lookup yields CDR1 DFQATT and CDR2 SNEGSKA (reference sequence). The CDR3 protein is CSALHPGGGSSDEQYF. The CDR3, as DNA: TGCAGTGCTCTACACCCAGGAGGGGGGTCCAGTGACGAGCAGTACTTC.

The chain employs TRBV5-6 and TRBJ1-4; a weak D match, TRBD1 (6 bases). V gave up 3 bases and J gave up 5 bases, with 11 bases separating them. CDR3 size: 14 residues. In germline, CDR1 is SGHDT, CDR2 YYEEEE. The CDR3 here is CASSSRTENEKLFF. In nucleotides, the CDR3 is TGTGCCAGCAGCTCCAGGACAGAAAATGAAAAACTGTTTTTT.

This clonotype was observed a few times. The CDR3 DNA reads as TGTGCCAGCAGTTCAGCTTCCCCCTACGAGCAGTACTTC. It translates to CASSSASPYEQYF. The V and J genes are TRBV6-5 and TRBJ2-7; D remains ambiguous. Germline V gene data show CDR1 as MNHEY and CDR2 as SVGAGI. Trimming pared 4 bases from V and 2 bases from J, leaving 9 bases between. CDR3 length: 13 residues.

The genes are TRBV7-9 and TRBJ1-1; possibly TRBD1 for D (5 bases). The CDR3 covers 11 residues. The V and J ends lost 4 bases and 7 bases respectively, with 7 bases between them. Germline V lookup: CDR1 SEHNR, CDR2 FQNEAQ (reference sequence). The CDR3 region has the DNA TGTGCCAGCAGCTCAGGGATTGAAGCTTTCTTT. It specifies CASSSGIEAFF.